Listed below are T cell receptor beta chains from one sample, sequenced in a study of cytomegalovirus exposure and HLA in healthy donors. This table comes from immunoSEQ multiplex PCR, and its TCRdb copy is limited to in-frame clones, with some not included. The sample lists about 150,000 clones, approximately 80% seen once, with around 4.8% in the top ten. The sample comprised PBMCs. These receptors came from a man aged 18 to 35 in good health and CMV-seronegative. The CDR3 runs from the conserved cysteine through the conserved F or W. A D gene is named only where the DNA matches it firmly. Only some rows state a clone size, as once, few, many or a class for expanded clones.

CDR3: CASSLRTGSYNEQFF; DNA: TGTGCCAGCAGCCTACGGACGGGATCCTACAATGAGCAGTTCTTC; size: few; J: TRBJ2-1; V: TRBV9; D: NA
CDR3: CATSRPMDRVENIQYF; DNA: TGTGCCACCAGCAGACCGATGGACAGGGTGGAAAACATTCAGTACTTC; size: NA; J: TRBJ2-4; V: TRBV15; D: TRBD1
CDR3: CSVGGGGSGSEAFF; DNA: TGCAGCGTTGGTGGGGGGGGCTCGGGGTCAGAAGCTTTCTTT; size: NA; J: TRBJ1-1; V: TRBV29-1; D: NA
CDR3: CASSSLTGGTYGYTF; DNA: TGTGCCAGCAGTTCATTGACAGGGGGCACCTATGGCTACACCTTC; size: NA; J: TRBJ1-2; V: TRBV27; D: TRBD1
CDR3: CASSSQGGNTEAFF; DNA: TGTGCCAGCAGCTCACAGGGGGGAAACACTGAAGCTTTCTTT; size: NA; J: TRBJ1-1; V: TRBV7-9; D: TRBD1
CDR3: CASRSGQGREAFF; DNA: TGTGCCAGCAGATCCGGACAGGGGCGAGAAGCTTTCTTT; size: NA; J: TRBJ1-1; V: TRBV6-5; D: TRBD1
CDR3: CASSIQPGQGKSDTQYF; DNA: TGTGCCAGTAGTATCCAACCGGGACAGGGTAAATCAGATACGCAGTATTTT; size: NA; J: TRBJ2-3; V: TRBV19; D: TRBD1
CDR3: CASSPDPGVTEAFF; DNA: TGTGCCAGCTCACCAGATCCGGGGGTCACTGAAGCTTTCTTT; size: NA; J: TRBJ1-1; V: TRBV18; D: NA
CDR3: CASSFWRGGEVGELFF; DNA: TGTGCCAGCAGCTTTTGGAGGGGGGGTGAGGTCGGGGAGCTGTTTTTT; size: NA; J: TRBJ2-2; V: TRBV5-4; D: NA
CDR3: CASQTPRETQYF; DNA: TGTGCCAGCCAAACCCCCCGGGAGACCCAGTACTTC; size: NA; J: TRBJ2-5; V: TRBV28; D: NA
CDR3: CASADWTGVTF; DNA: TGTGCCAGCGCGGATTGGACGGGGGTGACCTTC; size: NA; J: TRBJ1-2; V: TRBV9; D: NA
CDR3: CASTDGTDTQYF; DNA: TGTGCCAGCACAGACGGGACAGATACGCAGTATTTT; size: NA; J: TRBJ2-3; V: TRBV28; D: NA
CDR3: CAWSYRVNEQFF; DNA: TGTGCCTGGAGTTACAGGGTCAATGAGCAGTTCTTC; size: once; J: TRBJ2-1; V: TRBV30; D: NA
CDR3: CASSYPTGAAEAFF; DNA: TGTGCCAGCAGTTACCCGACAGGTGCCGCTGAAGCTTTCTTT; size: NA; J: TRBJ1-1; V: TRBV6-6; D: NA
CDR3: CASSHNQPQHF; DNA: TGTGCCAGCAGTCATAATCAGCCCCAGCATTTT; size: NA; J: TRBJ1-5; V: TRBV28; D: NA
CDR3: CASSPPGLAGGRYEQYF; DNA: TGTGCCAGCAGTCCTCCGGGACTAGCGGGAGGAAGATACGAGCAGTACTTC; size: NA; J: TRBJ2-7; V: TRBV28; D: TRBD2
CDR3: CASSPQGNYGYTF; DNA: TGTGCCAGCTCACCACAGGGGAACTATGGCTACACCTTC; size: NA; J: TRBJ1-2; V: TRBV18; D: NA
CDR3: CASSIADGYTF; DNA: TGTGCCAGTAGTATAGCGGATGGCTACACCTTC; size: NA; J: TRBJ1-2; V: TRBV19; D: NA
CDR3: CASSPGDGELFF; DNA: TGTGCCAGCAGCCCGGGGGACGGGGAGCTGTTTTTT; size: NA; J: TRBJ2-2; V: TRBV11-3; D: NA
CDR3: CASALAPQGTGTEAFF; DNA: TGTGCTAGTGCCCTGGCCCCTCAGGGAACGGGCACTGAAGCTTTCTTT; size: few; J: TRBJ1-1; V: TRBV12-5; D: NA
CDR3: CSVDPWTAGKDTEAFF; DNA: TGCAGCGTTGACCCGTGGACGGCAGGGAAGGACACTGAAGCTTTCTTT; size: NA; J: TRBJ1-1; V: TRBV29-1; D: NA
CDR3: CASSITGTGETQYF; DNA: TGTGCCAGCAGCATCACCGGGACAGGAGAGACCCAGTACTTC; size: NA; J: TRBJ2-5; V: TRBV7-3; D: TRBD1
CDR3: CASSQSGGNTEAFF; DNA: TGCGCCAGCAGCCAATCGGGGGGGAACACTGAAGCTTTCTTT; size: NA; J: TRBJ1-1; V: TRBV4-1; D: NA
CDR3: CASSELPNTEAFF; DNA: TGTGCCAGCAGTGAACTACCGAACACTGAAGCTTTCTTT; size: many; J: TRBJ1-1; V: TRBV2; D: NA
CDR3: CASSRGRNEQFF; DNA: TGTGCCAGCAGCAGGGGGCGCAATGAGCAGTTCTTC; size: NA; J: TRBJ2-1; V: TRBV27; D: TRBD1
CDR3: CASSVAGEGYTF; DNA: TGCGCCAGCAGCGTGGCAGGGGAGGGCTACACCTTC; size: NA; J: TRBJ1-2; V: TRBV5-1; D: NA